This entry describes one T cell receptor beta chain. This clone was seen a single time. The antigen it binds to is not known. No qualities accompany the bases; no much larger clone lies one base away. The record originates from a study of graft-versus-host responses after intestinal transplantation (dated by TCRdb to the early 2020s). About the investigation overall: The transplants that recipients got were multivisceral, liver-intestinal, or isolated intestinal. To identify alloreactive clones, pre-transplant mixed lymphocyte reaction products were sequenced and then compared with unstimulated pre-transplant donor and recipient T cells. A cohort of roughly 25 intestinal transplant recipients, including one retransplant, was enrolled, and a few patients lacking pretransplant specimens were excluded. All recipients received anti-thymocyte globulin induction followed by maintenance tacrolimus and steroids for around three years. Rather than being sequenced by the commercial service, samples from a few later patients were sequenced in-house on an Illumina MiSeq and processed with MiXCR. A peak of at least 4% donor T cells among recipient peripheral blood mononuclear cells was the definition used for donor T cell macrochimerism. Bulk TCR-beta CDR3 sequencing was used to track graft-versus-host and host-versus-graft alloreactive T cell clones in the graft, circulation and bone marrow after intestinal transplantation. Broader findings and caveats from the paper: In the allografts of patients with donor T cell macrochimerism, GvH to HvG T cell clonal ratios were high. Early after transplant, peak levels of circulating GvH clones were found to be associated with declines in HvG clones. GvH clones were found in recipient bone marrow, and some of the GvH clones appeared earlier in ileal mucosa or blood, which is consistent with an intestinal mucosal origin. Conclusions were limited by the relatively low number and heterogeneity of intestinal transplant patients.

In the first month after transplant, blood samples were collected up to 4 times, and after that at least monthly when available. Preparation of the library involved the immunoSEQ multiplex PCR assay. Adaptive Biotechnologies carried out high-throughput TCR-beta CDR3 sequencing of genomic DNA for most patients. The paper's processing steps were these. TCR sequencing data were retrieved from Adaptive's ImmunoSEQ software for about 17 patients, whereas three other patients were processed with MiXCR and VDJtools. Because the origin of CDR3 nucleotide sequences shared between donor and recipient could not be assigned, those sequences were removed. To count as alloreactive, a clone needed at least 2-fold expansion over unstimulated cells and a minimum CFSE-low frequency of 0.002% (template counts) or 0.001% (read counts). Clones detected in sequenced pre-transplant spleen, lymph node, or MLR CFSE-low populations of the donor or recipient were defined as mappable. Cumulative frequency of alloreactive clones was calculated as a percentage of all sequences weighted by copy number. TCRdb re-hosts the immuneACCESS table, in-frame sequences only. Its copies lack some clones; in the studies checked, an unresolved V gene accounts for under half of them, and the cause for the rest is not known. That table gives V, J and clone size, and the DNA gave D and trimming. The sample table shows tens of thousands of clones, and 85% to 95% are seen once. Together, the top ten hold 5.5% to 6% of the sample.

The germline V gene (reference sequence) gives CDR1 as MNHEY and CDR2 as SMNVEV. The CDR3 covers 21 residues, taking in both the cysteine and the phenylalanine. The read is trimmed to its CDR3 DNA, 63 bases read in frame from base 1. From V the trimming removes 4 bases and from J it removes 8 bases, while the gene matches leave 26 bases of the junction unaccounted for. This TCR derives from a human patient who received an intestinal transplant, so some T cells may come from the graft donor. The chain couples TRBV27 to TRBJ1-4; 9 central nucleotides agree with TRBD1. The material sequenced was PBMCs, taken about 120 weeks after a first intestinal transplant, on the day of a second. In nucleotide form, the sequence is TGTGCCAGCAGTTCAACTACCAACCTACGGACAGGGGTGCTCCTGGGGGAAAAACTGTTTTTT. This translates into CASSSTTNLRTGVLLGEKLFF.